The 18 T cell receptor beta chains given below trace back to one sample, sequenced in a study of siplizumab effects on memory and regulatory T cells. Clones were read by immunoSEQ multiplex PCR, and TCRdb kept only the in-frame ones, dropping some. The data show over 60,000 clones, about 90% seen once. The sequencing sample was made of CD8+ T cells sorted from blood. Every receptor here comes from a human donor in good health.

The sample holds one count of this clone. The CDR3 DNA reads as TGTGCCAGCAGCCAAGAAGGCTGGAACACTGAAGCTTTCTTT. Its protein is CASSQEGWNTEAFF. The genes are TRBV4-2 and TRBJ1-1; D call uncertain. CDR1 and CDR2 (germline): LGHNA, YNFKEQ. V dropped 0 bases and J dropped 1 base, with 6 bases sitting between them. This CDR3 comprises 14 residues.

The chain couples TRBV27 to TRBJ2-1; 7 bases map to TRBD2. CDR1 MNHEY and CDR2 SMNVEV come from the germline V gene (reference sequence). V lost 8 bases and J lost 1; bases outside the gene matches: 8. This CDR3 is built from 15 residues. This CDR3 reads CASSWGGGSYNEQFF. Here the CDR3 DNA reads TGTGCCAGCTCCTGGGGGGGAGGGTCCTACAATGAGCAGTTCTTC.

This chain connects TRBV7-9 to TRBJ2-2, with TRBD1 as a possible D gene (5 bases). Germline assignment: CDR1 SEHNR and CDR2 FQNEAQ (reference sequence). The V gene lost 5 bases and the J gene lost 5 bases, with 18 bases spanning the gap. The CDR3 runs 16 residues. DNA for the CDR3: TGTGCCAGCAGCCCTTCGGCAGGGCTGGGGACCGGGGAGCTGTTTTTT. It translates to CASSPSAGLGTGELFF.

CDR3 loop: CASSLAGRPSTDTQYF. The CDR3 DNA reads as TGCGCCAGCAGCTTGGCGGGCCGGCCTAGCACAGATACGCAGTATTTT. This sequence joins TRBV5-1 and TRBJ2-3; no definite D call. CDR3 length: 16 amino acids. The germline V gene encodes CDR1 SGHRS and CDR2 YFSETQ. Deletions cut 0 bases from V and 0 bases from J, with 11 bases between.

CDR3 protein: CASSLGWGGTEAFF. The CDR3 nucleotides are TGTGCCAGCAGCTTAGGTTGGGGGGGGACTGAAGCTTTCTTT. The J gene is TRBJ1-1, the V gene TRBV7-8, with D possibly matching TRBD1 (5 bases). CDR1 is SGHVS, CDR2 FQNEAQ, per germline. The CDR3 consists of 14 residues. Trimming stripped 1 base from V and 5 bases from J, with 11 bases between.

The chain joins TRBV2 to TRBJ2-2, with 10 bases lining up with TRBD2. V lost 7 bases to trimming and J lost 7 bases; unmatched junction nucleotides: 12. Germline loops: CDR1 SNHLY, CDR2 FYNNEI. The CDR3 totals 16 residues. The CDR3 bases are TGTGCCAGCATTCCTTATACTAGCGGGGCGGACGGGGAGCTGTTTTTT. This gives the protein CASIPYTSGADGELFF.

The CDR3: CASSPRTGGSYEQYF. CDR3 DNA sequence: TGTGCCAGCAGCCCGCGGACAGGGGGCTCCTACGAGCAGTACTTC. V is TRBV5-4 and J is TRBJ2-7; 10 bases match TRBD1. The V gene's germline CDR1 is SGHNT and CDR2 YYREEE (reference sequence). CDR3 length equals 15 residues. The junction had 4 bases not matched to a gene; V was cut back by 4 bases and J by 0 bases.

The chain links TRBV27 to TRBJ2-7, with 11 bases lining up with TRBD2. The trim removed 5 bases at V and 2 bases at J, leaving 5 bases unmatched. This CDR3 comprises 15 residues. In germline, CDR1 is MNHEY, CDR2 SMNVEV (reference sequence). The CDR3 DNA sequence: TGTGCCAGCAGTGCCCTAGCGGGGGGCCCCTACGAGCAGTACTTC. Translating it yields CASSALAGGPYEQYF.

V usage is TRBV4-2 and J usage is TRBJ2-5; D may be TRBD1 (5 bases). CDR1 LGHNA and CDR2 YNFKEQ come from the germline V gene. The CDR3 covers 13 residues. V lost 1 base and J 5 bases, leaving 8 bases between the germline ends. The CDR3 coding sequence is TGTGCCAGCAGCCAAGTACAGGACGAGACCCAGTACTTC. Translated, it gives CASSQVQDETQYF.

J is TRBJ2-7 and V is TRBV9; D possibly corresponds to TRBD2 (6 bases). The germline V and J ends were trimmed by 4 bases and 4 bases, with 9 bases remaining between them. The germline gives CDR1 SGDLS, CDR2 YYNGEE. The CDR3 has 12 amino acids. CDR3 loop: CASSSEGYEQYF. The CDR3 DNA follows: TGTGCCAGCAGCTCGGAGGGGTACGAGCAGTACTTC.

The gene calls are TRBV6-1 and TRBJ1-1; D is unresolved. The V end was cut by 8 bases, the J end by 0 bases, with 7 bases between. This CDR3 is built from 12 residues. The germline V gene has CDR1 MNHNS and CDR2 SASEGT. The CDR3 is CASVHMNTEAFF. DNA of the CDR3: TGTGCCAGCGTGCACATGAACACTGAAGCTTTCTTT.

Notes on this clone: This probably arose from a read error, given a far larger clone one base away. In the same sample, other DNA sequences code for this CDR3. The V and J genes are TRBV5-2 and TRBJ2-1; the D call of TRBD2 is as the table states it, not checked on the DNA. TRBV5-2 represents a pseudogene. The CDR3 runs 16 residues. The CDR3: CASSQEAQSSYNEQFF. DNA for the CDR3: TGTGCCAGCAGCCAAGAGGCCCAGAGCTCCTACAATGAGCAGTTCTTC.

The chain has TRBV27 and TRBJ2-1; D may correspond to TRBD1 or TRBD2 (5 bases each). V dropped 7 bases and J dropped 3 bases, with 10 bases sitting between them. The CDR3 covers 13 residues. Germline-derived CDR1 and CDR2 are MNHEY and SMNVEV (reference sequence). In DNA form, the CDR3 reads TGTGCCAGCACCGGGGCGGGCTACAATGAGCAGTTCTTC. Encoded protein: CASTGAGYNEQFF.

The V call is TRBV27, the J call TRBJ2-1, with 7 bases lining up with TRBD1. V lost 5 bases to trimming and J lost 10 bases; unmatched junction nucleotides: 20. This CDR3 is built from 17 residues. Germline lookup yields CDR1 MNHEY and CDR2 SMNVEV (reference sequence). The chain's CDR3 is CASSPGQVDKYLREQFF. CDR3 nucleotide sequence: TGTGCCAGCAGTCCCGGACAGGTCGACAAATACCTTCGGGAGCAGTTCTTC.

The CDR3 region is CASSLDSGRGEETQYF. In nucleotides, the CDR3 is TGTGCCAGCAGCTTAGATAGCGGGAGAGGAGAAGAGACCCAGTACTTC. The rearrangement links TRBV7-9 to TRBJ2-5; the match to TRBD2 covers 9 bases. CDR3 size: 16 residues. J was trimmed by 3 bases and V by 1 base; bases with no gene match: 6. Germline assignment: CDR1 SEHNR and CDR2 FQNEAQ (reference sequence). Based on the CDR3 plus reference TRBV7-9 and TRBJ2-5, the full variable domain is DTGVSQNPRHKITKRGQNVTFRCDPISEHNRLYWYRQTLGQGPEFLTYFQNEAQLEKSRLLSDRFSAERPKGSFSTLEIQRTEQGDSAMYLCASSLDSGRGEETQYFGPGTRLLVL.

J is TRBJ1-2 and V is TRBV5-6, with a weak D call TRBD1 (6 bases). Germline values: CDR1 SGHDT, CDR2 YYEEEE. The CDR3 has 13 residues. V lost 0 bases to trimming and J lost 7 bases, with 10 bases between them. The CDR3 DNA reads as TGTGCCAGCAGCTTGGCAGGGGCGGCTGGCTACACCTTC. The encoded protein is CASSLAGAAGYTF. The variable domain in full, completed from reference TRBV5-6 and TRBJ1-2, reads DAGVTQSPTHLIKTRGQQVTLRCSPKSGHDTVSWYQQALGQGPQFIFQYYEEEERQRGNFPDRFSGHQFPNYSSELNVNALLLGDSALYLCASSLAGAAGYTFGSGTRLTVV.

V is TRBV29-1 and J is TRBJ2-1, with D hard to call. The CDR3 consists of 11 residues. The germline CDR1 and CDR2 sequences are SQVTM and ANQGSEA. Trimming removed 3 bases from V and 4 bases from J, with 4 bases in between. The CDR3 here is CSVDHYNEQFF. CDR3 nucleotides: TGCAGCGTTGACCATTACAATGAGCAGTTCTTC.

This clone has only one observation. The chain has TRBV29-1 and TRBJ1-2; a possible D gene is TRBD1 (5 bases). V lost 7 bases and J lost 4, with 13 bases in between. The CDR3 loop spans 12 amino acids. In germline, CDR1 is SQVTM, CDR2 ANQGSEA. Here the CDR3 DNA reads TGCAGCGCGGGGGGAGGACTCTATGGCTACACCTTC. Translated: CSAGGGLYGYTF.